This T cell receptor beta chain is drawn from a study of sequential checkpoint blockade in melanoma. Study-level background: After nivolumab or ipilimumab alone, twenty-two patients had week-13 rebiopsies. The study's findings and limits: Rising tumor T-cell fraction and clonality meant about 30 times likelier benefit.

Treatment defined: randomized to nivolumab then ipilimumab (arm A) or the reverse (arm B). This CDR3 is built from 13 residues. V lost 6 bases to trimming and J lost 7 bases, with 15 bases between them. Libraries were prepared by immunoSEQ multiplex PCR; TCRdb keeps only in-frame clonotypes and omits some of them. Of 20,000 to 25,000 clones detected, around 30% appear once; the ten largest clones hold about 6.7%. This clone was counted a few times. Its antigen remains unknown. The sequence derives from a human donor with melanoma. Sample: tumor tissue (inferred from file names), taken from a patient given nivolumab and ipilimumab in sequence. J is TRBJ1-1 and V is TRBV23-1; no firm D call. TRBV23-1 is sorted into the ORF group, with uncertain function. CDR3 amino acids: CASSQERAGEAFF. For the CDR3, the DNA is TGCGCCAGCAGCCAAGAACGGGCGGGTGAAGCTTTCTTT.